This entry lists 13 T cell receptor beta chains sequenced from one sample in a study of blood T cells in healthy people across ages. A J-beta primer mix and a sample-barcoded 5' primer were used in a second PCR of roughly 7 to 12 cycles. MiXCR, run by TCRdb on the 5' RACE reads, gives a single entry per CDR3 protein. The top ten clones hold around 14% of a sample with 630,000 or so distinct CDR3 sequences, under 30% of them seen once. Sequencing input: blood. All receptors derive from an elderly woman in good health.

In its sample, this clonotype was seen many times. The chain links TRBV28 to TRBJ1-2; perhaps TRBD1 as D (6 bases). The germline gives CDR1 MDHEN, CDR2 SYDVKM. With 2 bases removed from V and 11 bases from J, the gap between germline ends came to 15 bases. The CDR3 loop spans 13 amino acids. CDR3: CASSLPTYRVYTF. CDR3 nucleotide sequence: TGTGCCAGCAGTTTACCCACCTACAGGGTTTACACCTTC.

V usage is TRBV7-8 and J usage is TRBJ2-1; 14 nucleotides align to TRBD2. Germline loops: CDR1 SGHVS, CDR2 FQNEAQ. The CDR3 extends over 16 amino acids. The J segment lost 5 bases and the V segment lost 5 bases, leaving 5 bases of the junction unmatched. The CDR3 reads CASSEPGLAGDNEQFF. CDR3 DNA sequence: TGTGCCAGCAGCGAACCGGGACTAGCGGGGGACAATGAGCAGTTCTTC.

This clonotype was recorded at least ten times. V usage is TRBV29-1 and J usage is TRBJ2-7, with 10 nucleotides matching TRBD1. CDR1 and CDR2 from the germline V gene are SQVTM and ANQGSEA. CDR3 length: 12 residues. V gave up 7 bases and J gave up 5 bases; unmatched junction bases: 5. CDR3 DNA sequence: TGCAGCGCCGGACAGGGGGTCCACGAGCAGTACTTC. Encoded protein: CSAGQGVHEQYF.

This clonotype has at least ten counts. This chain joins TRBV12-3 or TRBV12-4 and TRBJ2-1, with 10 bases that match TRBD1. V was pared by 6 bases and J by 1 base, with 12 bases of the junction left unmatched. The length of the CDR3 is 18 residues. CDR3 coding DNA: TGTGCCAGCAGCTGGGGACAGGGGATAGGGTCTTCCTACAATGAGCAGTTCTTC. The encoded protein is CASSWGQGIGSSYNEQFF.

Worth noting for this clonotype: A much larger clonotype is one base distant, so this may be a read error. This chain joins TRBV4-1 and TRBJ1-1; a possible D gene is TRBD1 (5 bases). Trimming took off 4 bases at V and 3 bases at J, with 15 bases between the two ends. Germline assignment: CDR1 MGHRA and CDR2 YSYEKL. This CDR3 comprises 15 residues. The CDR3 DNA reads TGCGCCAGCAGCCTCGGGGCCCCAAGAGACACTGAAGCTTTCTTT. Encoded protein: CASSLGAPRDTEAFF.

Details on this clonotype: A much larger clonotype is one base distant, so this may be a read error. The rearrangement uses TRBV18 and TRBJ2-1; 8 bases match TRBD2. CDR3 length equals 15 residues. CDR1 is KGHSH, CDR2 LQKENI, per germline. V gave up 11 bases and J gave up 6 bases; unmatched junction bases: 15. CDR3 protein: CAGQRGGKEINEQFF. The CDR3 DNA sequence: TGTGCCGGCCAACGGGGGGGAAAAGAAATCAATGAGCAGTTCTTC.

This clonotype was counted many times. A single base separates this from a much larger clone, so it may be a read error. The chain couples TRBV5-1 to TRBJ2-1, with 8 nucleotides matching TRBD1. The end of the DNA aligns better with TRBJ2-7, so the J call may be wrong. The CDR3 is 16 amino acids. Germline loops: CDR1 SGHRS, CDR2 YFSETQ. The CDR3 loop is CASSLVRTGHYNEQYF. CDR3 DNA: TGCGCCAGCAGCTTGGTCAGGACAGGGCACTACAATGAGCAGTACTTC.

This clonotype was detected many times. The rearrangement joins TRBV6-1 to TRBJ2-7; 11 positions agree with TRBD2. The CDR3 has 14 amino acids. Germline CDR1 is MNHNS and CDR2 is SASEGT. Trimming cost V 5 bases and J 6 bases; bases outside gene matches: 6. As DNA, the CDR3 is TGTGCCAGCAGTCGGCTAGCGGGGGGTTTCGAGCAGTACTTC. Amino acid sequence: CASSRLAGGFEQYF.

This clonotype has more than one count but fewer than ten. At one end, the junction sequence differs from germline, possibly due to a read error. This chain connects TRBV4-2 to TRBJ2-5; 7 bases are a match to TRBD2. The CDR3 is made up of 16 amino acids. CDR1 is LGHNA, CDR2 YNFKEQ, per germline. The CDR3: CASSQAAGREGETQYF. CDR3 DNA: TGTGCCAGCAGTCAAGCCGCGGGCAGGGAGGGAGAGACCCAGTACTTC.

This clonotype was seen more than once but under ten times. A read error may explain this, as a much larger clone is one base away. This sequence joins TRBV7-9 and TRBJ1-5; tentatively, D is TRBD1 (6 bases). The CDR3 consists of 15 residues. Germline CDR1 reads SEHNR; CDR2 reads FQNEAQ (reference sequence). The CDR3 sequence: CASNLESGGNQPQHF. CDR3 DNA sequence: TGTGCCAGCAACTTAGAATCAGGGGGCAATCAGCCCCAGCATTTT.

This clonotype was observed at least ten times. The J gene is TRBJ2-5, the V gene TRBV7-6; 10 bases are a match to TRBD2. Germline CDR1 SGHVS, CDR2 FNYEAQ. With 5 bases clipped from V and 2 bases from J, the junction kept 11 bases outside the gene matches. This CDR3 is 17 amino acids long. The CDR3 region is CASSLKDKGLAQETQYF. The CDR3 region has the DNA TGTGCCAGCAGCCTCAAAGACAAGGGACTAGCGCAAGAGACCCAGTACTTC.

The table lists this clonotype with many counts. The chain recombines TRBV12-3 or TRBV12-4 with TRBJ2-6; D may be TRBD1 (7 bases). The CDR3 is made up of 12 amino acids. V gave up 6 bases and J gave up 15 bases, with 15 bases separating them. CDR3 loop: CASRPGGIYLTF. CDR3 in DNA: TGTGCCAGCAGGCCAGGGGGGATATACCTGACTTTC.

In this sample, this clonotype turned up many times. The CDR3 DNA is TGTGCCAGCAGTTACTCGATTCGGACTAGCGGGGGCCACCAAGAGACCCAGTACTTC. This translates into CASSYSIRTSGGHQETQYF. The V call is TRBV6-6, the J call TRBJ2-5; 13 positions match TRBD2. The trim removed 0 bases at V and 0 bases at J, leaving 7 bases unmatched. CDR1 is MNHNY, CDR2 SVGAGI, per germline (reference sequence). This CDR3 has 19 amino acids.